A selection of T cell receptor beta chains follows, all from one sample in a study of neurological immune-mediated disorders. Each CDR3 protein is one row after TCRdb ran MiXCR on the 5' RACE reads. The sample has some 61,000 distinct CDR3 sequences, around 3.9% seen once. Input material: PBMCs. The origin of the receptors is a man aged 25-45 years with multiple sclerosis. Each CDR3 is given with its conserved first and last residue. D genes are given only for firm matches. Expanded clones get a size class; other rows say once, few or many, or leave the size out.

CDR3aa,CDR3nt,d_gene,v_gene,abundance,j_gene
CASSFTGDYQPQHF,TGTGCCAGCAGTTTTACAGGGGATTATCAGCCCCAGCATTTT,TRBD1,TRBV27,many,TRBJ1-5
CASSQPDRGRPGELFF,TGCGCCAGCAGCCAACCGGACAGGGGGCGGCCCGGGGAGCTGTTTTTT,TRBD1,TRBV4-1,many,TRBJ2-2
CASSLSTGPNTGELFF,TGTGCCAGCAGTTTATCAACAGGACCGAACACCGGGGAGCTGTTTTTT,-,TRBV27,many,TRBJ2-2
CATSRAPALGMETQYF,TGTGCCACCAGCAGAGCCCCAGCCCTAGGGATGGAGACCCAGTACTTC,-,TRBV15,many,TRBJ2-5
CASSLELAGNSYEQYF,TGTGCCAGCAGCTTAGAACTAGCGGGGAACTCCTACGAGCAGTACTTC,TRBD2,TRBV11-2,many,TRBJ2-7
CSAQHGVDTEAFF,TGCAGTGCCCAACACGGGGTGGACACTGAAGCTTTCTTT,-,TRBV20-1,many,TRBJ1-1
CSARGTSGQYEQYF,TGCAGTGCTAGGGGTACTAGCGGCCAGTACGAGCAGTACTTC,TRBD2,TRBV20-1,many,TRBJ2-7
CASSAIPWVGEQFF,TGTGCCAGCAGCGCCATCCCGTGGGTCGGTGAGCAGTTCTTC,-,TRBV27,-,TRBJ2-1
CASSLGSSGGPSDTQYF,TGTGCCAGCAGTTTAGGTTCGAGCGGGGGGCCCTCGGATACGCAGTATTTT,TRBD2,TRBV12-3/TRBV12-4,many,TRBJ2-3
CASSQGASYEQYF,TGCGCCAGCAGCCAAGGGGCCTCCTACGAGCAGTACTTC,-,TRBV4-1,many,TRBJ2-7
CSARGLAGGDNEQFF,TGCAGTGCTAGAGGACTAGCGGGGGGGGACAATGAGCAGTTCTTC,TRBD2,TRBV20-1,many,TRBJ2-1
CASSLGVQGEQYF,TGCGCCAGCAGCTTGGGAGTACAGGGCGAGCAGTACTTC,-,TRBV5-1,-,TRBJ2-7
CSATGHPSSSYEQYF,TGCAGTGCTACGGGGCACCCTTCGAGCTCCTACGAGCAGTACTTC,-,TRBV20-1,many,TRBJ2-7
CASRTGLSNQPQHF,TGTGCCAGCAGGACAGGGCTTAGCAATCAGCCCCAGCATTTT,TRBD1,TRBV2,many,TRBJ1-5
CSVAVLAGKTYNEQFF,TGCAGCGTTGCGGTTCTAGCGGGTAAAACCTACAATGAGCAGTTCTTC,TRBD2,TRBV29-1,many,TRBJ2-1
CASSSARGRGGYEQYF,TGTGCCAGCAGCTCCGCCCGGGGTAGAGGGGGGTACGAGCAGTACTTC,-,TRBV11-2,-,TRBJ2-7
CASSRDRTYEQYF,TGTGCCAGCAGCAGGGACAGAACCTACGAGCAGTACTTC,TRBD1,TRBV5-5,many,TRBJ2-7
CASSHVGPAGANVLTF,TGCGCCAGCAGCCACGTAGGACCGGCTGGGGCCAACGTCCTGACTTTC,-,TRBV4-1,many,TRBJ2-6
CASSLASGGTSTDTQYF,TGTGCCAGCAGTTTAGCTAGCGGGGGGACTAGCACAGATACGCAGTATTTT,TRBD2,TRBV12-3/TRBV12-4,many,TRBJ2-3
CASSWGPKGTGELFF,TGCGCCAGCAGCTGGGGGCCTAAAGGTACCGGGGAGCTGTTTTTT,-,TRBV5-1,many,TRBJ2-2
CSARPLSGSSTDTQYF,TGCAGTGCTAGACCCCTTAGCGGGAGTAGCACAGATACGCAGTATTTT,TRBD2,TRBV20-1,many,TRBJ2-3
CASSPQILNTEAFF,TGTGCCAGCAGCCCACAGATTTTGAACACTGAAGCTTTCTTT,-,TRBV7-2,many,TRBJ1-1
CASSTTGGTDTQYF,TGTGCCAGCAGCACTACAGGGGGCACAGATACGCAGTATTTT,TRBD1,TRBV7-2,many,TRBJ2-3
CASNLPNRAYEQYF,TGTGCCAGCAACCTCCCGAACAGGGCCTACGAGCAGTACTTC,-,TRBV28,many,TRBJ2-7
CASTPGRYNQPQNF,TGTGCCAGCACACCGGGACGTTACAATCAGCCCCAGAATTTT,-,TRBV12-3/TRBV12-4,many,TRBJ1-5
CASSTRVGDSPLHF,TGTGCCAGCAGTACCAGGGTTGGGGATTCACCCCTCCACTTT,-,TRBV7-6,few,TRBJ1-6
CASSFGLAYEQYF,TGCGCCAGCAGCTTCGGACTAGCCTACGAGCAGTACTTC,TRBD2,TRBV5-1,many,TRBJ2-7
CASSSPHLAGANTDTQYF,TGTGCCAGCAGTTCCCCCCACCTAGCGGGGGCTAACACAGATACGCAGTATTTT,TRBD2,TRBV7-2,few,TRBJ2-3
CASRGTGEAEAFF,TGTGCCAGCAGGGGAACAGGGGAAGCTGAAGCTTTCTTT,TRBD1,TRBV6-4,many,TRBJ1-1
CASTSGTGGAETQYF,TGTGCCAGCACCTCCGGGACAGGGGGCGCGGAGACCCAGTACTTC,TRBD1,TRBV27,many,TRBJ2-5
CASSFGVKHNEQFF,TGTGCCAGCAGTTTTGGGGTGAAGCATAATGAGCAGTTCTTC,-,TRBV12-3/TRBV12-4,many,TRBJ2-1
CASSLGTIETQYF,TGCGCCAGCAGCTTGGGGACTATCGAGACCCAGTACTTC,-,TRBV5-1,few,TRBJ2-5
CASSWAWGEETQYF,TGCGCCAGCAGCTGGGCTTGGGGAGAAGAGACCCAGTACTTC,-,TRBV5-1,large,TRBJ2-5
CASSLFGLAGGHTDTQYF,TGTGCCAGCAGCTTATTTGGACTAGCGGGGGGTCACACAGATACGCAGTATTTT,TRBD2,TRBV7-6,-,TRBJ2-3
CASSQLQDSDSYNEQFF,TGTGCCAGCAGTCAACTCCAAGACAGCGACTCCTACAATGAGCAGTTCTTC,-,TRBV27,-,TRBJ2-1
CSARGASGYNEQFF,TGCAGTGCTAGAGGGGCTAGCGGGTACAATGAGCAGTTCTTC,TRBD2,TRBV20-1,many,TRBJ2-1
CSARATQGGEAFF,TGCAGTGCTAGAGCTACACAGGGTGGGGAAGCTTTCTTT,-,TRBV20-1,many,TRBJ1-1
CASSPHDRDRLTDTQYF,TGTGCCAGCAGCCCCCACGACCGGGACAGACTCACAGATACGCAGTATTTT,TRBD1,TRBV7-6,many,TRBJ2-3